These T cell receptor beta chains were read from a single sample in a study of identical twins. TCRdb re-called the 5' RACE reads with MiXCR, one entry per CDR3 protein. The sample has a few hundred thousand distinct CDR3 sequences; roughly 9.5% are singletons. The sample was also linked to a second study, of yellow fever vaccine responses in identical twins.

Material: PBMCs. The receptor set was obtained from a woman aged 18-35 years in good health. CDR3s include the opening cysteine and the closing phenylalanine or tryptophan. Clone sizes are given selectively: once, few, many, or a class where the clone is expanded.

clone size	V gene	CDR3 protein
.	TRBV5-1	CASSLGRDRPETQYF
many	TRBV21-1	CASSRLAEDTQYF
few	TRBV7-9	CASSSIAGNNEQFF
.	TRBV7-3	CASSPSPTSTDTQYF
.	TRBV5-4	CASSARLAGVDTQYF
few	TRBV11-2	CASSLRRGKETQYF
.	TRBV4-1	CASRLAGGVNEQFF
few	TRBV29-1	CSVVQGNYGYTF
many	TRBV20-1	CSARGQGGKDTEAFF
.	TRBV4-1	CASSPSSGIRGEQYF
.	TRBV3-1	CASSSFGINTGELFF
.	TRBV7-9	CASSPQGIEGEKLFF
few	TRBV27	CASSLLGQQETQYF
few	TRBV7-9	CASSLSTLNYGYTF
.	TRBV28	CASKPSRGPDTQYF
.	TRBV7-2	CASTGRADGVPDTQYF
.	TRBV11-2	CASSLDASGGAWSETQYF
once	TRBV27	CASTPRVGYEQYF
few	TRBV9	CASSVAPGTSGGGEQFF
few	TRBV3-1	CASSQVWWDVSTDTQYF
many	TRBV6-5	CASSYEQGSYNEQFF
.	TRBV5-4	CASSTRTSGRSTDTQYF
.	TRBV6-4	CASSGVAGDNTDTQYF
many	TRBV14	CASSPTRLYNEQFF
few	TRBV20-1	CSATDTGGTTTDTQYF
.	TRBV30	CAWSRQGGQPQHF
few	TRBV12-3/TRBV12-4	CASSLGTSGGPGNEQFF
few	TRBV11-2	CASSLVRAGRLISTDTQYF
.	TRBV9	CASSAQGQGETQYF
.	TRBV7-9	CASSAPAENSPLHF
.	TRBV20-1	CSAQGRGGYNEQFF
few	TRBV12-3/TRBV12-4	CASSPRTSGFTGELFF
many	TRBV7-9	CASSLAFGQPQHF
.	TRBV12-3/TRBV12-4	CASSSQTAIYEQYF
.	TRBV7-9	CASTLRERDLSYEQYF
few	TRBV5-1	CASVPGQGRSEKLFF
.	TRBV7-6	CASSATPGLAGSGELFF
.	TRBV5-1	CASSLQRGGHNEQFF